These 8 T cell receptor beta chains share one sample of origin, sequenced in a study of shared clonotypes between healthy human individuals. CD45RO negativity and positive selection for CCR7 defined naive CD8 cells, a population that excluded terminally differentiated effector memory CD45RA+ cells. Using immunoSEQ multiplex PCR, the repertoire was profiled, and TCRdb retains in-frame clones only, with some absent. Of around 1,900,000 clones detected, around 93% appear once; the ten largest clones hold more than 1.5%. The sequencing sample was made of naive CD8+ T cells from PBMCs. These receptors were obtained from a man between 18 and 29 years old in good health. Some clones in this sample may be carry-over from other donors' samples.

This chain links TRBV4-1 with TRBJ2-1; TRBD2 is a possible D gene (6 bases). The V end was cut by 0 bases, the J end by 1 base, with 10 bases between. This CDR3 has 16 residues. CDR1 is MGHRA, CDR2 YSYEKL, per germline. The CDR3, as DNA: TGCGCCAGCAGCCAAGATACGGGGGTATCCTACAATGAGCAGTTCTTC. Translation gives CASSQDTGVSYNEQFF.

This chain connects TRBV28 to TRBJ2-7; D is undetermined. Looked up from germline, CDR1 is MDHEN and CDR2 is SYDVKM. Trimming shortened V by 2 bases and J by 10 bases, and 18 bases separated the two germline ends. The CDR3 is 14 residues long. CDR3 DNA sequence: TGTGCCAGCAGTTTACTCGGGCAGCCGCCCCTACAGTACTTC. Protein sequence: CASSLLGQPPLQYF.

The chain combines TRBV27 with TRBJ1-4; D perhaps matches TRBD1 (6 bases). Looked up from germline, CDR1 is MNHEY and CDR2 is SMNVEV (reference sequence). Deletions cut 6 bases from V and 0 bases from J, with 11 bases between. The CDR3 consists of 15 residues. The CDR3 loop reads CASRSGAATNEKLFF. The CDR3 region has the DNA TGTGCCAGCAGATCAGGGGCGGCAACTAATGAAAAACTGTTTTTT.

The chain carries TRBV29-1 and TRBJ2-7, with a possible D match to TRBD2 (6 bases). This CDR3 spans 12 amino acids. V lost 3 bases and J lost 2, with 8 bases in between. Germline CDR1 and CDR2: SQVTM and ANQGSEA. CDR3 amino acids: CSVDGGTYEQYF. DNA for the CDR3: TGCAGCGTTGATGGGGGGACCTACGAGCAGTACTTC.

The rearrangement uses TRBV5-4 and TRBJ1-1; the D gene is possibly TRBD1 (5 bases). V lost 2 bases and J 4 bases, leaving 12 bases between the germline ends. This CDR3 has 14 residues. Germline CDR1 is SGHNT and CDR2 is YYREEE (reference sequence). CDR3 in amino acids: CASSLRGGGTEAFF. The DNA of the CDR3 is TGTGCCAGCAGCTTACGGGGGGGAGGCACTGAAGCTTTCTTT.

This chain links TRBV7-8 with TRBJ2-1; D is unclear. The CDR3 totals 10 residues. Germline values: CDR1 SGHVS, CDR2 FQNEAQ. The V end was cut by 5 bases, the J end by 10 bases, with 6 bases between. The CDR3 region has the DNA TGTGCCAGCAGCCCCATAGAGCAGTTCTTC. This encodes CASSPIEQFF.

The CDR3 loop is CASGAIDRTMSPNTEAFF. For the CDR3, the DNA is TGTGCCAGTGGGGCCATTGACAGGACGATGTCCCCGAACACTGAAGCTTTCTTT. The chain has TRBV19 and TRBJ1-1; perhaps TRBD1 as D (6 bases). Trimming removed 8 bases at V and 1 base at J, with 26 bases between. There are 18 residues in the CDR3. From germline, CDR1 is LNHDA and CDR2 SQIVND (reference sequence).

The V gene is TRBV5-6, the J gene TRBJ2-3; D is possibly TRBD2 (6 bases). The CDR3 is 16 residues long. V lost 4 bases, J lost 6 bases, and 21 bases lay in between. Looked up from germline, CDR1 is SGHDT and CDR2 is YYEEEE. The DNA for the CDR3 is TGTGCCAGCAGCCTACTAACTATGGGGGAGGAGGATACGCAGTATTTT. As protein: CASSLLTMGEEDTQYF.